The rows below give T cell receptor beta chains drawn from one sample of a study of beta chain features in type 1 diabetes. The assay was immunoSEQ multiplex PCR, and TCRdb's table has in-frame clones only and misses some. This sample yields approximately 470,000 clones, of which approximately 31% are seen a single time; about 0.065% belongs to the top ten. The material sequenced was naive CD4+ T cells from blood. These receptors all come from a man aged 18 to 35 in good health. CDR3s include the opening cysteine and the closing phenylalanine or tryptophan. The order of the fields is D gene, V gene, J gene, clone size, CDR3 DNA, CDR3 protein. D genes are given only for firm matches. Not every row has a clone size; where given, it reads once, few, many or a size class.

>TRBD1|TRBV7-9|TRBJ1-4|-
TGTGCCAGCAGCTTAGCCCTTGGGACAGGGGTTGAAAAACTGTTTTTT
CASSLALGTGVEKLFF
>-|TRBV30|TRBJ2-4|-
TGTGCCTGGAGTAGAAGAGCCAAAAACATTCAGTACTTC
CAWSRRAKNIQYF
>-|TRBV30|TRBJ1-4|-
TGTGCCTGGAGTCTGAGGGAAAAACTGTTTTTT
CAWSLREKLFF
>TRBD2|TRBV9|TRBJ2-3|once
TGTGCCAGCAGCGTAGCTGCGGGAGGGCCGTCCGATACGCAGTATTTT
CASSVAAGGPSDTQYF
>-|TRBV10-2|TRBJ1-5|few
TGCGCCAGCAGTGACGGGGCGGGGACCCAGCCCCAGCATTTT
CASSDGAGTQPQHF
>-|TRBV25-1|TRBJ2-7|few
TGTGCCAGCAGTGAGGGGGCGCGGTACGAGCAGTACTTC
CASSEGARYEQYF
>TRBD1|TRBV6-5|TRBJ2-2|-
TGTGCCAGCAGTGCCCGACAGGGGGCGGTCGGGGAGCTGTTTTTT
CASSARQGAVGELFF
>-|TRBV30|TRBJ2-7|-
TGTGCCTGGACAAACCCCGGGGGCCTACGCGGGCAGTACTTC
CAWTNPGGLRGQYF
>-|TRBV20-1|TRBJ1-2|-
TGCAGTGCAACGACAGGATCTGGCTACACCTTC
CSATTGSGYTF
>-|TRBV9|TRBJ1-1|-
TGTGCCAGCAGCGTAATGGGCAGTGGCACTGAAGCTTTCTTT
CASSVMGSGTEAFF
>-|TRBV9|TRBJ2-3|-
TGTGCCAGCAGCGTTAGACCCGGGGTCGAGGATACGCAGTATTTT
CASSVRPGVEDTQYF
>-|TRBV19|TRBJ2-1|few
TGTGCCAGTAGCGGGTTGACCTACAATGAGCAGTTCTTC
CASSGLTYNEQFF
>-|TRBV28|TRBJ2-7|once
TGTGCCAGCAGCCCAAAAGTGCCCTCCAGGGAGCAGTACTTC
CASSPKVPSREQYF
>-|TRBV21-1|TRBJ2-7|-
TGTGCCAGCAGCCAGCACAGGGACCTGAGCTACGAGCAGTACTTC
CASSQHRDLSYEQYF
>-|TRBV28|TRBJ1-5|few
TGTGCCAGCAGTCTCCCGTGGGAGCCCCAGCATTTT
CASSLPWEPQHF
>TRBD1|TRBV19|TRBJ2-7|-
TGTGCCAGTAATGGGGACAGGGCCTACGAGCAGTACTTC
CASNGDRAYEQYF
>-|TRBV28|TRBJ2-1|-
TGTGCCAGCAGTTTATCCGTCAATGAGCAGTTCTTC
CASSLSVNEQFF
>-|TRBV7-9|TRBJ2-5|few
TGTGCCAGCAGCTTAGCAGGGAGCGAGACCCAGTACTTC
CASSLAGSETQYF
>-|TRBV7-9|TRBJ2-7|few
TGTGCCAGCAACTTACTAGGGACAACCTACGAGCAGTACTTC
CASNLLGTTYEQYF
>TRBD1|TRBV4-2|TRBJ2-7|-
TGTGCCAGCAGCCTACCGGGACAGGGGGCATACGAGCAGTACTTC
CASSLPGQGAYEQYF
>TRBD1|TRBV9|TRBJ1-2|-
TGTGCCAGCAGCCGGGGACAGGGCGACTATGGCTACACCTTC
CASSRGQGDYGYTF
>-|TRBV9|TRBJ2-1|few
TGTGCCAGCAGCGTCGTAGGGGCTACCTACAATGAGCAGTTCTTC
CASSVVGATYNEQFF
>-|TRBV7-2|TRBJ1-1|-
TGTGCCAGCAGCTTTATCAGGGGACCGAACACTGAAGCTTTCTTT
CASSFIRGPNTEAFF
>-|TRBV25-1|TRBJ1-2|few
TGTGCCAGCAGGGACAGTGGGGTGAACTATGGCTACACCTTC
CASRDSGVNYGYTF
>TRBD1|TRBV5-1|TRBJ1-4|-
TGCGCCAGCAGTCGACAGGGGGATTCGGAAAAACTGTTTTTT
CASSRQGDSEKLFF
>TRBD1|TRBV10-3|TRBJ2-5|few
TGTGCCATCAGCAGGGGGCGGGAAGAGACCCAGTACTTC
CAISRGREETQYF
>-|TRBV9|TRBJ1-5|-
TGTGCCAGCAGCCCAAGGGCCGATATGGGTCAGCCCCAGCATTTT
CASSPRADMGQPQHF
>-|TRBV28|TRBJ2-7|-
TGTGCCAGCAGCCCCTCCGGATCTAGTCTCTACGAGCAGTACTTC
CASSPSGSSLYEQYF
>TRBD2|TRBV14|TRBJ2-1|-
TGTGCCAGCAGCCCGACTAGCGGGAGGGCCGGCGAGCAGTTCTTC
CASSPTSGRAGEQFF
>-|TRBV30|TRBJ2-1|-
TGTGCCTGGAGTGAAGGCAGGTTCTACAATGAGCAGTTCTTC
CAWSEGRFYNEQFF
>-|TRBV30|TRBJ2-5|few
TGTGCCTGGAGTGTTCAGGGGGGGACCCAGTACTTC
CAWSVQGGTQYF
>TRBD2|TRBV13|TRBJ2-1|few
TGTGCCAGCAGCGCCCAACTAGCGGGAGCCAGGGAGCAGTTCTTC
CASSAQLAGAREQFF
>TRBD2|TRBV15|TRBJ2-7|-
TGTGCCACCAGCAGAGATCAGGGCCTAGCGGGATACTACGAGCAGTACTTC
CATSRDQGLAGYYEQYF
>TRBD2|TRBV14|TRBJ2-1|-
TGTGCCAGCAGCCAAGATCCCCCGGGACTAGCGCTAACAAGCTCCTACAATGAGCAGTTCTTC
CASSQDPPGLALTSSYNEQFF
>-|TRBV7-2|TRBJ2-5|few
TGTGCCAGCAGCTTAGTGGTCCGAGAGACCCAGTACTTC
CASSLVVRETQYF
>-|TRBV30|TRBJ1-1|-
TGTGCCTGGAGCCCAGGGCGGTTCACTGAAGCTTTCTTT
CAWSPGRFTEAFF
>-|TRBV20-1|TRBJ1-1|-
TGCAGGGTCCGTAGTTTGTCTGAAGCTTTCTTT
CRVRSLSEAFF
>-|TRBV30|TRBJ1-3|-
TGTGCCTGGAGTGCCCGACAGGGAAACACCATATATTTT
CAWSARQGNTIYF
>-|TRBV6-6|TRBJ2-5|-
TGTGCCAGCAGTCCCTCGGGACACACCCAAGAGACCCAGTACTTC
CASSPSGHTQETQYF
>-|TRBV5-4|TRBJ2-3|-
TGTGCCAGCAGCCAGGCCGGTACGCAGTATTTT
CASSQAGTQYF
>-|TRBV27|TRBJ2-5|-
TGTGCCAGCGGATCAGAGACCCAGTACTTC
CASGSETQYF
>TRBD1|TRBV5-4|TRBJ2-3|-
TGTGCCAGCAGCCCCCGGACAGGGAGCACAGATACGCAGTATTTT
CASSPRTGSTDTQYF
>TRBD1|TRBV7-2|TRBJ2-7|-
TGTGCCAGCAGCGCGGCCGGGACAGGGGATGTTAAGCAGTACTTC
CASSAAGTGDVKQYF
>-|TRBV14|TRBJ2-7|few
TGTGCCAGCAGCCCTTACCCTAGGTCGAGCTCCTACGAGCAGTACTTC
CASSPYPRSSSYEQYF
>-|TRBV5-1|TRBJ1-3|-
TGCGCCAGCAGCCTGGACGGAGGAAACACCATATATTTT
CASSLDGGNTIYF
>TRBD2|TRBV7-9|TRBJ2-4|-
TGTGCCAGCAGCTTAGGTGGGGAGGGGCAAAACATTCAGTACTTC
CASSLGGEGQNIQYF
>-|TRBV7-2|TRBJ2-1|-
TGTGCCAGCAGCCGCCCGGCAGGGGTCTCCTACAATGAGCAGTTCTTC
CASSRPAGVSYNEQFF
>-|TRBV4-3|TRBJ2-1|few
TGCGCCAGCAGCCAAGAAAAAACGGTGACGGGTTACAATGAGCAGTTCTTC
CASSQEKTVTGYNEQFF
>-|TRBV6-5|TRBJ1-1|-
TGTGCCAGCAGTTACACCGGCCTAGAAGCTTTCTTT
CASSYTGLEAFF
>TRBD1|TRBV30|TRBJ1-1|few
TGTGCCTGGGGACAGGGGGCCGGCACTGAAGCTTTCTTT
CAWGQGAGTEAFF
>-|TRBV7-2|TRBJ1-1|-
TGTGCCAGCAGCTTATCCAGGGACACTGAAGCTTTCTTT
CASSLSRDTEAFF
>-|TRBV30|TRBJ2-1|few
TGTGCCTGGCAGGGAGGCGGTGCTAGCTCCTACAATGAGCAGTTCTTC
CAWQGGGASSYNEQFF